The source of this TCR beta chain is a study of T-cell reconstitution after alpha-beta-depleted transplantation in children. Comment on this clonotype: The antigen is not known.

Preparation of the TCRbeta library used unique molecular identifiers. TCRdb re-derived calls from the PCR reads in MiXCR, one entry per CDR3 protein. The repertoire holds more than 200,000 distinct CDR3 sequences, with approximately 8.4% as singletons. Whole-study findings and limits: Approximately two months post-transplant, alpha-beta T cells reportedly originated from several hundred expanded graft clones. At one year after transplant, newly produced T cells mostly accounted for T-cell counts and diversity.

The CDR3 sequence is 15 residues long. V lost 3 bases, J lost 2 bases, and 4 bases stayed unmatched. Germline-derived CDR1 and CDR2 are DFQATT and SNEGSKA (reference sequence). The receptor was isolated from a male patient aged 2 to 10 who had a stem cell transplant for acute myeloid leukemia, so the T cells may come from the graft donor. The chain recombines TRBV20-1 with TRBJ2-7, with 13 bases matching TRBD2. The sequencing used PBMCs, mostly from graft donor cells, collected 360 days after TCRalphabeta/CD19-depleted stem cell transplant. This CDR3 is CSASELAGGPYEQYF. In DNA, the CDR3 is TGCAGTGCTAGTGAACTAGCGGGAGGGCCCTACGAGCAGTACTTC.